Shown below are 12 T cell receptor beta chains from a single sample sequenced in a study of long-term antiretroviral therapy in people with HIV. Assay version v3.0 of immunoSEQ was used, and it was run at survey level. This table comes from immunoSEQ multiplex PCR, and its TCRdb copy is limited to in-frame clones, with some not included. The sample has about 39,000 clones, about 86% seen once. The source was unsorted PBMCs, collected 1.2 years after starting antiretroviral therapy. These receptors originate from a woman between 50 and 59 years old with HIV.

In its sample, this clone was seen once. This sequence joins TRBV21-1 and TRBJ1-6. TRBV21-1 counts as a pseudogene. The CDR3 loop spans 17 amino acids. The CDR3 nucleotides are TGTGCCAGCAGCAAAGTCCCCAAATGGGGGAGGGATTCACCCCTCCACTTT. Its translation is CASSKVPKWGRDSPLHF.

V and J are TRBV4-1 and TRBJ2-2; maybe TRBD1 (5 bases). With 0 bases removed from V and 5 bases from J, the gap between germline ends came to 10 bases. Per the germline V gene, CDR1 is MGHRA and CDR2 is YSYEKL. CDR3 length equals 15 residues. The CDR3 is CASSQDRVETGELFF. The CDR3 coding sequence is TGCGCCAGCAGCCAAGACAGGGTTGAGACCGGGGAGCTGTTTTTT.

This sequence joins TRBV7-9 and TRBJ2-7; D perhaps matches TRBD1 (6 bases). Trimming pared 7 bases from V and 2 bases from J, leaving 15 bases between. The CDR3 runs 14 residues. Germline-derived CDR1 and CDR2 are SEHNR and FQNEAQ (reference sequence). The DNA for the CDR3 is TGTGCCAGCAACCCAGGGGTTGGACCCTACGAGCAGTACTTC. This codes for CASNPGVGPYEQYF.

This clone has only a few counts. The chain couples TRBV7-2 to TRBJ1-1; the D gene is possibly TRBD1 (5 bases). The V gene's germline CDR1 is SGHTA and CDR2 FQGNSA. Trimming stripped 6 bases from V and 3 bases from J, with 20 bases between. The CDR3 contains 16 residues. The CDR3 protein is CASSPRWGGRDTEAFF. In DNA, the CDR3 is TGTGCCAGCAGTCCCAGGTGGGGGGGGAGGGACACTGAAGCTTTCTTT.

V is TRBV5-8 and J is TRBJ2-7; no clear D gene. The CDR3 length is 11 residues. The germline gives CDR1 SGHTS, CDR2 YDEGEE. Deletions cut 3 bases from V and 4 bases from J, with 5 bases between. The CDR3 region is CASSSYYEQYF. For the CDR3, the DNA is TGTGCCAGCAGCTCATATTACGAGCAGTACTTC.

The genes are TRBV11-2 and TRBJ2-7, with 9 nucleotides matching TRBD1. The J segment lost 2 bases and the V segment lost 2 bases, leaving 4 bases of the junction unmatched. The CDR3 has 15 amino acids. Germline V lookup: CDR1 SGHAT, CDR2 FQNNGV. This CDR3 reads CASSLPGQGPYEQYF. CDR3 bases: TGTGCCAGCAGCTTACCGGGACAGGGTCCCTACGAGCAGTACTTC.

The chain uses TRBV4-1 and TRBJ1-1; tentatively, D is TRBD1 (5 bases). Germline loops: CDR1 MGHRA, CDR2 YSYEKL. This CDR3 contains 17 residues. Trimming left V 0 bases short and J 1 base short, with 15 bases between. In DNA, the CDR3 is TGCGCCAGCAGCCAAGAGCTTCGAGGAGGGACGAACACTGAAGCTTTCTTT. This codes for CASSQELRGGTNTEAFF.

The genes are TRBV10-1 and TRBJ2-1, with 8 bases aligning to TRBD1. V lost 3 bases to trimming and J lost 3 bases; unmatched junction nucleotides: 10. CDR3 length equals 17 residues. CDR1 WNHNN and CDR2 SYGVQD come from the germline V gene (reference sequence). The CDR3 nucleotides read TGCGCCAGCAGTGATCTTTATGGGACAGGTGACTACAATGAGCAGTTCTTC. Translating it yields CASSDLYGTGDYNEQFF.

The V call is TRBV6-1, the J call TRBJ2-5; 8 bases fit TRBD2. With 0 bases clipped from V and 0 bases from J, the junction kept 15 bases outside the gene matches. Germline lookup yields CDR1 MNHNS and CDR2 SASEGT. The CDR3 is 20 residues long. The CDR3 here is CASSEALTERAGAYQETQYF. CDR3 bases: TGTGCCAGCAGTGAAGCCCTAACGGAGAGAGCGGGGGCCTACCAAGAGACCCAGTACTTC.

The V and J genes are TRBV21-1 and TRBJ2-5. TRBV21-1 is a pseudogene segment. This CDR3 region has 11 residues. The CDR3 nucleotides read TGTGCCAGCAGCAAGGAAGAGACCCAGTACTTC. This encodes CASSKEETQYF.

The chain employs TRBV30 and TRBJ2-7, with unresolved D. This CDR3 has 11 residues. The germline V gene encodes CDR1 GTSNPN and CDR2 SVGIG (reference sequence). The CDR3 DNA is TGTTATGGGCTAGTGGCCGACGAGCAGTACTTC. This gives the protein CYGLVADEQYF.

The chain employs TRBV30 and TRBJ1-4, with D possibly TRBD1 on 5 matching bases. The germline CDR1 and CDR2 sequences are GTSNPN and SVGIG (reference sequence). The CDR3 spans 15 residues. The V end was cut by 3 bases, the J end by 4 bases, with 15 bases between. CDR3 DNA: TGTGCCTGGAGAACCAAGACAGCGGATAATGAAAAACTGTTTTTT. Translation gives CAWRTKTADNEKLFF. Full variable domain (remainder filled in from reference TRBV30 and TRBJ1-4): SQTIHQWPATLVQPVGSPLSLECTVEGTSNPNLYWYRQAAGRGLQLLFYSVGIGQISSEVPQNLSASRPQDRQFILSSKKLLLSDSGFYLCAWRTKTADNEKLFFGSGTQLSVL.